The T cell receptor (beta chain) under discussion was sequenced for a study of cytomegalovirus exposure and HLA in healthy donors. On the study more broadly: Both the approximately 120 validation repertoires and the approximately 700 first-cohort repertoires used the same platform, as reported by a later analysis. Findings and caveats of the study: In vitro experiments confirmed that a few CMV-associated chains were specific for CMV antigens.

The donors were part of the 120-subject validation cohort, which stood apart from the roughly 700-subject first cohort. Germline CDR1 LNHDA, CDR2 SQIVND (reference sequence). The CDR3 contains 13 residues. Trimming stripped 6 bases from V and 8 bases from J, with 16 bases between. A note on this clone: Its antigen is currently unknown.

Sequencing used immunoSEQ multiplex PCR; TCRdb keeps in-frame clones, though not all of them. The data contain 50,000 to 65,000 clones, almost 97% of them singletons. This TCR came from a woman between 18 and 29 years old in good health and CMV-seronegative. This chain links TRBV19 with TRBJ1-1; D possibly corresponds to TRBD1 (5 bases). Sequences were obtained from PBMCs. This CDR3 reads CASRGQGGPEAFF. For the CDR3, the DNA is TGTGCCAGTAGGGGGCAGGGAGGTCCCGAAGCTTTCTTT.